A single sample gave rise to the 22 T cell receptor beta chains below, sequenced in a study of regulatory T cells in long-lasting Graves disease. Time point in this sample: persistent/refractory GD, antithyroid drugs over 5 years with positive TRAb. PBMC RNA served as the TCR library source. Construction of TCR beta libraries relied on iRepertoire HTBI primers and on Arm-PCR targeting CDR3 regions. One entry per CDR3 protein, called by TCRdb with MiXCR from the multiplex PCR reads. The profile shows hundreds of thousands of distinct CDR3 sequences, approximately 29% of them singletons. Sample: peripheral blood mononuclear cells (PBMCs), taken when the disease was refractory, from a patient treated with antithyroid drugs. These receptors were taken from a female donor with Graves disease.

This chain uses TRBV7-2 with TRBJ1-4; 11 nucleotides match TRBD1. This CDR3 is 15 amino acids long. Losses at the gene ends were 5 bases for V and 7 bases for J; bases not matched to a gene: 6. Germline CDR1 is SGHTA and CDR2 is FQGNSA. In nucleotides, the CDR3 is TGTGCCAGCAGCGCCCCCGGGACAGGGGGTGAAAAACTGTTTTTT. Its translation: CASSAPGTGGEKLFF.

Concerning this clonotype: The junction departs from germline at one end; a sequencing error may be responsible. V gene TRBV28 combines with J gene TRBJ1-5, with 10 bases lining up with TRBD1. Germline lookup yields CDR1 MDHEN and CDR2 SYDVKM. CDR3 size: 15 residues. CDR3 bases: TGTGCCAGCAGTCAGACAGGGGGCGTCAATCAGCCCCAGCGTTTT. It codes for CASSQTGGVNQPQRF.

The chain is built from TRBV12-3 or TRBV12-4 and TRBJ1-2; D is uncertain. This CDR3 has 12 residues. V shed 8 bases and J shed 4 bases, with 11 bases lying between them. The CDR3 sequence is CASVEGSYGYTF. CDR3 in DNA: TGTGCCAGCGTGGAAGGGTCCTATGGCTACACCTTC.

This clonotype was seen a handful of times. The V gene is TRBV11-2, the J gene TRBJ1-4; D is undetermined. V lost 1 base and J 8 bases, leaving 17 bases between the germline ends. Per the germline V gene, CDR1 is SGHAT and CDR2 is FQNNGV. This CDR3 comprises 16 residues. The CDR3 DNA reads as TGTGCCAGCAGCTTAGCGGGTTGGAGACGTGGGGAAAAACTGTTTTTT. As protein: CASSLAGWRRGEKLFF.

The V gene is TRBV20-1, the J gene TRBJ1-5; D ambiguous. V dropped 1 base and J dropped 6 bases, with 10 bases sitting between them. CDR1 is DFQATT and CDR2 is SNEGSKA in the germline V gene (reference sequence). The CDR3 length is 13 residues. For the CDR3, the DNA is TGCAGTGCTAGAGGCGAGGAGGGTCAGCCCCAGCATTTT. Translating gives CSARGEEGQPQHF.

This rearrangement joins TRBV18 to TRBJ1-4, with a weak D call TRBD1 (5 bases). CDR1 and CDR2 from the germline V gene are KGHSH and LQKENI. The length of the CDR3 is 15 residues. Trimming removed 8 bases at V and 8 bases at J, with 21 bases between. The CDR3 region is CASATLDSAREKLFF. The CDR3 DNA is TGTGCCAGCGCGACGCTAGACAGTGCTCGGGAAAAACTGTTTTTT.

This chain links TRBV9 with TRBJ2-7, with D possibly TRBD1 on 6 matching bases. Between the trimmed V and J ends, which lost 3 bases and 1 base, there was a span of 8 bases. The germline gives CDR1 SGDLS, CDR2 YYNGEE. The CDR3 covers 13 residues. The CDR3 loop reads CASSGDRSYEQYF. CDR3 nucleotide sequence: TGTGCCAGCAGCGGCGACAGGTCCTACGAGCAGTACTTC.

This clonotype was counted only a few times. V is TRBV11-2 and J is TRBJ1-1; D remains unclear. The CDR3 consists of 15 residues. Trimming cost V 2 bases and J 4 bases, with 14 bases left between them. Germline assignment: CDR1 SGHAT and CDR2 FQNNGV. CDR3 sequence (DNA): TGTGCCAGCAGCTTACAAGGGCGAGTCGCCACTGAAGCTTTCTTT. Translating gives CASSLQGRVATEAFF.

The chain joins TRBV19 to TRBJ1-1; possibly TRBD1 for D (6 bases). This CDR3 comprises 16 residues. CDR1 is LNHDA and CDR2 is SQIVND in the germline V gene (reference sequence). Trimming took off 6 bases at V and 5 bases at J, with 22 bases between the two ends. CDR3 sequence: CASRSWEGRQGTEAFF. CDR3 DNA sequence: TGTGCCAGTAGATCCTGGGAGGGCCGCCAGGGGACTGAAGCTTTCTTT.

This clonotype was observed a handful of times. A junction boundary mismatches the germline segment, possibly from a read error. This rearrangement joins TRBV6-5 to TRBJ1-5, with 7 positions matching TRBD1. Per the germline V gene, CDR1 is MNHEY and CDR2 is SVGAGI. The CDR3 length is 20 residues. The CDR3, as DNA: TGTACCAGCAGTTACTCGAAAGAACGCGGGACAGCGATATCCAATCAGCCCCAGCATTTT. Residues: CTSSYSKERGTAISNQPQHF.

The chain links TRBV6-1 to TRBJ1-5, with 7 bases matching TRBD1. CDR1 is MNHNS, CDR2 SASEGT, per germline. Trimming cost V 7 bases and J 4 bases; bases outside gene matches: 10. This CDR3 comprises 15 residues. CDR3 bases: TGTGCCAGCACTATAGGACAGGTTCCTAATCAGCCCCAGCATTTT. Translation: CASTIGQVPNQPQHF.

The chain couples TRBV6-1 to TRBJ2-5; 9 bases align to TRBD1. In germline, CDR1 is MNHNS, CDR2 SASEGT. CDR3 length: 16 residues. The V gene end was trimmed by 10 bases and the J gene end by 2 bases; junction bases not matched to a gene: 14. Here the CDR3 reads CATKSAGTGRQETQYF. In DNA, the CDR3 is TGTGCCACCAAATCAGCCGGGACAGGGAGGCAAGAGACCCAGTACTTC.

Only a few counts were recorded for this clonotype. The chain uses TRBV28 and TRBJ1-5, with TRBD1 as a possible D gene (5 bases). V lost 3 bases and J lost 8, with 11 bases in between. Germline lookup yields CDR1 MDHEN and CDR2 SYDVKM. This CDR3 spans 13 amino acids. CDR3 residues: CASSFGAREPQHF. CDR3 nucleotide sequence: TGTGCCAGCAGTTTCGGGGCTAGGGAGCCCCAGCATTTT.

This clonotype was observed at least ten times. This sequence joins TRBV28 and TRBJ1-1, with D unresolved. V dropped 6 bases and J dropped 6 bases, with 14 bases sitting between them. The CDR3 is 13 residues long. The germline V gene encodes CDR1 MDHEN and CDR2 SYDVKM. CDR3 sequence reads: CASSFTPRAEAFF. CDR3 DNA: TGTGCCAGCAGCTTCACCCCTAGAGCTGAAGCTTTCTTT.

The V and J genes are TRBV20-1 and TRBJ2-7; D may be TRBD1 (6 bases). The CDR3 extends over 13 amino acids. V was trimmed by 4 bases and J by 2 bases, leaving 12 bases between them. Germline V lookup: CDR1 DFQATT, CDR2 SNEGSKA (reference sequence). DNA for the CDR3: TGCAGTGCTACTCCGGGACAAGCCTACGAGCAGTACTTC. Translated, it gives CSATPGQAYEQYF.

The chain recombines TRBV20-1 with TRBJ2-2; 10 bases are a match to TRBD2. V gave up 1 base and J gave up 2 bases; unmatched junction bases: 1. The CDR3 totals 15 residues. Germline CDR1 and CDR2: DFQATT and SNEGSKA (reference sequence). As DNA, the CDR3 is TGCAGTGCTAGAGCTAGCGGGAGAAACACCGGGGAGCTGTTTTTT. Encoded protein: CSARASGRNTGELFF.

As regards this clonotype: In this CDR3 the conserved last residue, phenylalanine or tryptophan, is missing, so a read error is likely. The V gene is TRBV28, the J gene TRBJ1-1; D ambiguous. Germline V gene data show CDR1 as MDHEN and CDR2 as SYDVKM. The germline V and J ends were trimmed by 5 bases and 0 bases, with 7 bases remaining between them. The CDR3 is made up of 13 amino acids. CDR3 in DNA: TGTGCCAGCAGTCCTAGGGTGAACACTGAAGCTTTCTCT. This sequence encodes CASSPRVNTEAFS.

The chain recombines TRBV6-1 with TRBJ1-5; no clear D. The CDR3 runs to 15 residues. V dropped 7 bases and J dropped 7 bases, with 20 bases sitting between them. Germline V gene sequence: CDR1 MNHNS, CDR2 SASEGT. As DNA, the CDR3 is TGTGCCAGCATCCCTTCGACGGGTCGGAGGCAGCCCCAGCATTTT. This translates into CASIPSTGRRQPQHF.

Concerning this clonotype itself: A clone one base away is much larger, so this may be a read error. This chain connects TRBV6-2 or TRBV6-3 to TRBJ1-2; D is uncertain. The CDR3 spans 11 residues. The V gene's germline CDR1 is MNHEY and CDR2 SVGEGT. The CDR3 here is CASRKDYGCTF. CDR3 in DNA: TGTGCCAGCCGTAAGGACTATGGCTGCACCTTC.

The sample holds many counts of this clonotype. The CDR3 loop is CASSRWETQYF. DNA of the CDR3: TGTGCCAGCAGCCGTTGGGAGACCCAGTACTTC. J is TRBJ2-5 and V is TRBV6-1; D remains ambiguous. The CDR3 loop spans 11 amino acids. Germline V lookup: CDR1 MNHNS, CDR2 SASEGT. The V end was cut by 6 bases, the J end by 5 bases, with 7 bases between.

A few counts support this clonotype. At one end, the junction sequence differs from germline, possibly due to a read error. The rearrangement joins TRBV9 to TRBJ2-1; 8 bases line up with TRBD1. Looked up from germline, CDR1 is SGDLS and CDR2 is YYNGEE. The CDR3 has 15 residues. The CDR3 is CASSAAGTGPSHSDF. The CDR3 DNA reads TGTGCCAGCAGCGCCGCCGGGACAGGACCTTCCCACTCCGATTTC.

Comments on this clonotype: A single base separates this from a much larger clone, so it may be a read error. The chain recombines TRBV28 with TRBJ1-2; the D gene is possibly TRBD1 (6 bases). Germline CDR1 reads MDHEN; CDR2 reads SYDVKM. V lost 7 bases and J 1 base, leaving 19 bases between the germline ends. The CDR3 loop spans 16 amino acids. The CDR3 protein is CASNGGDTILNYGYTF. For the CDR3, the DNA is TGTGCCAGCAATGGTGGGGACACTATTCTTAACTATGGCTACACCTTC.